This TCR beta chain is drawn from a study of cytomegalovirus exposure and HLA in healthy donors. Whole-study context: From about 180 million T cells, an earlier analysis saw approximately 120 million unique TCR beta sequences.

General observations from the study: Information on immune exposure was restricted to one variable (CMV serostatus). Evidence from a later analysis indicated that most CMV-associated TCR beta chains looked HLA-restricted.

Both 60 Vbeta primers and 13 Jbeta primers went into the PCR. As handled by the study authors: An analysis that came later counted 77 million or so unique TCR beta chains, approximately 10 million shared. TCRdb keeps only in-frame clones here, not all; method: immunoSEQ multiplex PCR. V, J and clone size were drawn from that table, and D and trimming were deduced from the DNA. In total, the table holds 220,000 or so clones. As to this clone: Its antigen is currently unknown.

The ends lost 2 bases at V and 6 bases at J; junction bases unmatched: 7. Germline CDR1 and CDR2: MDHEN and SYDVKM. The CDR3 loop spans 17 amino acids. The genes are TRBV28 and TRBJ2-3, with 14 bases lining up with TRBD2. Sequencing was performed on PBMCs. The receptor's source is a girl aged 2-15 years in good health and CMV-seropositive. Written as DNA, the CDR3 is TGTGCCAGCAGTTTAGGGGGACTAGCGGGAGTAAGTGATACGCAGTATTTT. This gives the protein CASSLGGLAGVSDTQYF.